Listed below are T cell receptor beta chains from one sample, sequenced in a study of blood T cell repertoires in COVID-19. The protocol was immunoSEQ multiplex PCR, while the TCRdb copy is restricted to in-frame clones and leaves out a portion. The sample contains fewer than 250,000 clones, around four fifths of which appear only once. The sample comprised peripheral blood. These receptors were collected from a man under 40 with active or convalescent COVID-19. Each CDR3 is given with its conserved first and last residue. A D gene is named only where the DNA matches it firmly. Clone size is shown for a subset of rows, as once, few, many or a class of expanded clone.

V gene	clone size	J gene	D gene	CDR3 protein	CDR3 DNA
TRBV9	NA	TRBJ2-4	NA	CASSVGRGLNIQYF	TGTGCCAGCAGCGTAGGGCGGGGTCTGAACATTCAGTACTTC
TRBV5-4	NA	TRBJ1-2	NA	CASSPRDWTGYTF	TGTGCCAGCAGCCCCCGGGACTGGACGGGCTACACCTTC
TRBV5-1	NA	TRBJ2-7	TRBD2	CASSPRTSSYEQYF	TGCGCCAGCAGCCCCCGGACTAGCAGCTACGAGCAGTACTTC
TRBV11-3	NA	TRBJ2-7	NA	CASSLGRGSYEQYF	TGTGCCAGCAGCTTAGGGAGGGGAAGCTACGAGCAGTACTTC
TRBV19	NA	TRBJ2-2	TRBD1	CASTQGVPGELFF	TGTGCCAGTACACAGGGGGTCCCCGGGGAGCTGTTTTTT
TRBV30	NA	TRBJ1-1	TRBD1	CALIGQVMNTEAFF	TGTGCCTTGATAGGACAGGTCATGAACACTGAAGCTTTCTTT
TRBV7-7	few	TRBJ2-2	NA	CASSFGPRLSTGELFF	TGTGCTAGCAGCTTTGGGCCCCGACTATCCACCGGGGAGCTGTTTTTT
TRBV7-9	NA	TRBJ1-5	NA	CASRRGDIGPQHF	TGTGCCAGCAGGCGGGGGGACATTGGGCCCCAGCATTTT
TRBV30	NA	TRBJ1-4	NA	CAWGGRELFF	TGTGCCTGGGGAGGGCGGGAACTGTTTTTT
TRBV28	few	TRBJ1-1	NA	CASSSSGVNTEAFF	TGTGCCAGCAGCTCTTCCGGGGTGAACACTGAAGCTTTCTTT
TRBV4-3	NA	TRBJ1-2	TRBD1	CASSPETGGYYGYTF	TGCGCCAGCAGCCCGGAGACAGGGGGTTATTATGGCTACACCTTC
TRBV27	NA	TRBJ1-4	TRBD1	CASSPPGQGGEKLFF	TGTGCCAGCAGTCCTCCGGGACAGGGTGGGGAAAAACTGTTTTTT
TRBV6-5	NA	TRBJ2-5	NA	CASSYPGETQYF	TGTGCCAGCAGTTACCCCGGAGAGACCCAGTACTTC
TRBV7-2	NA	TRBJ2-7	TRBD2	CASSLGSSGIEQYF	TGTGCCAGCAGCTTAGGCTCGAGCGGGATAGAGCAGTACTTC
TRBV19	NA	TRBJ1-1	TRBD1	CASSIRAGGAIEAFF	TGTGCCAGTAGTATAAGGGCAGGGGGCGCGATCGAAGCTTTCTTT